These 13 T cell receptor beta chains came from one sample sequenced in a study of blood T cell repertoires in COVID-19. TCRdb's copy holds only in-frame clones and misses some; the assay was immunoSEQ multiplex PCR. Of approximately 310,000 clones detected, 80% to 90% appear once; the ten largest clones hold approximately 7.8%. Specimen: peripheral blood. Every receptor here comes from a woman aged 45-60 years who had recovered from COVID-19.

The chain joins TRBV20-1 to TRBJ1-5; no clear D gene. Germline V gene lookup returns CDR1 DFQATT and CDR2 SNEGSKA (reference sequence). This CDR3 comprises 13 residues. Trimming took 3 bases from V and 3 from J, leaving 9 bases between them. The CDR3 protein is CSASPRSNQPQHF. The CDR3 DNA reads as TGCAGTGCTAGTCCCAGGTCCAATCAGCCCCAGCATTTT.

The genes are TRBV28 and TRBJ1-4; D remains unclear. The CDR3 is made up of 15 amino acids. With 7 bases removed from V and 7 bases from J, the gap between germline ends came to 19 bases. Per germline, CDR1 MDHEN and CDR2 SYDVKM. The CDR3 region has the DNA TGTGCCAGCAATAGGGCCCCCGGGGATTCTGAAAAACTGTTTTTT. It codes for CASNRAPGDSEKLFF.

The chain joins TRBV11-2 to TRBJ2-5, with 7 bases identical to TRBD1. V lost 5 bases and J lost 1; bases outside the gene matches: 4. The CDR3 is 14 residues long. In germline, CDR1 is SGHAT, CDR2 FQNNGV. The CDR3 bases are TGTGCCAGCAGCATGAACAGGGGCCAAGAGACCCAGTACTTC. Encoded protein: CASSMNRGQETQYF.

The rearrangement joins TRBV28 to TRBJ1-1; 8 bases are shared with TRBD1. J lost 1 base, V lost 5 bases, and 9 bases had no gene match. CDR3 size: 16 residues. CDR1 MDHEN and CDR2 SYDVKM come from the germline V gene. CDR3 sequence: CASSPRGQERNTEAFF. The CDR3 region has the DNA TGTGCCAGCAGTCCACGGGGACAGGAGCGGAACACTGAAGCTTTCTTT.

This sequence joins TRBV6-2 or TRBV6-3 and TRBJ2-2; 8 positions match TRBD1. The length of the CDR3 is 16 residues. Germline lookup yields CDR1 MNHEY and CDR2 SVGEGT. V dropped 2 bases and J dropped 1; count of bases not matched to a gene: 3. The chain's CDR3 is CASSYPGQGNTGELFF. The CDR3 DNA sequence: TGTGCCAGCAGTTACCCCGGACAGGGGAACACCGGGGAGCTGTTTTTT.

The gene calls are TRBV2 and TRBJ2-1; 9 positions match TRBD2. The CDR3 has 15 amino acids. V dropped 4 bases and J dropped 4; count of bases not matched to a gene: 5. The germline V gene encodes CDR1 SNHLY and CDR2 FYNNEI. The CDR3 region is CASSGLAGDYNEQFF. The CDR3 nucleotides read TGTGCCAGCAGTGGGTTAGCGGGGGATTACAATGAGCAGTTCTTC.

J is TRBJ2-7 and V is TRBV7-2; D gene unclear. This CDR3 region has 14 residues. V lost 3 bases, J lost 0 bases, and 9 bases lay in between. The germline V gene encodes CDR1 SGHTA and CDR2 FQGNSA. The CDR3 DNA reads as TGTGCCAGCAGCTTGTATTTCAGCTCCTACGAGCAGTACTTC. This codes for CASSLYFSSYEQYF.

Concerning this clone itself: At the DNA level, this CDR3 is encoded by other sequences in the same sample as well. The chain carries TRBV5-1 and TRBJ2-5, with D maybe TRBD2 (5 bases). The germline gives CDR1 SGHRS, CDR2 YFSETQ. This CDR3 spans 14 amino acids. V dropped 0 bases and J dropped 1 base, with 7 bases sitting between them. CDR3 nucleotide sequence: TGCGCCAGCAGCTTGGGAGGGTCCCAAGAGACCCAGTACTTC. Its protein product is CASSLGGSQETQYF. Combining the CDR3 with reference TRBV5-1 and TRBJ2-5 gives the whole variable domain KAGVTQTPRYLIKTRGQQVTLSCSPISGHRSVSWYQQTPGQGLQFLFEYFSETQRNKGNFPGRFSGRQFSNSRSEMNVSTLELGDSALYLCASSLGGSQETQYFGPGTRLLVL.

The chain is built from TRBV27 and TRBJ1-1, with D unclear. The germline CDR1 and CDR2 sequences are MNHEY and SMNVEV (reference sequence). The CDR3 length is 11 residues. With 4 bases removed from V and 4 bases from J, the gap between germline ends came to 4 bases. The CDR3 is CASSSVTEAFF. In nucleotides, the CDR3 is TGTGCCAGCAGTTCAGTCACTGAAGCTTTCTTT.

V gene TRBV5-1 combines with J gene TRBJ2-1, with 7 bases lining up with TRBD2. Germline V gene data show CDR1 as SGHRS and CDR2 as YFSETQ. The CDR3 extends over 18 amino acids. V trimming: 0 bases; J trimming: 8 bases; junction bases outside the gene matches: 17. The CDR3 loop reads CASSLAASGEPGLDEQFF. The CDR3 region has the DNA TGCGCCAGCAGCTTGGCGGCCAGCGGGGAACCCGGTTTGGATGAGCAGTTCTTC.

The CDR3 bases are TGTGCCAGCAGCTTGACCGGGACTAGCGGGGGGATAGGTAATGAGCAGTTCTTC. Translated: CASSLTGTSGGIGNEQFF. The chain combines TRBV7-8 with TRBJ2-1, with 15 bases matching TRBD2. The CDR3 has 18 amino acids. Per germline, CDR1 SGHVS and CDR2 FQNEAQ. The junction had 10 bases not matched to a gene; V was cut back by 3 bases and J by 7 bases.

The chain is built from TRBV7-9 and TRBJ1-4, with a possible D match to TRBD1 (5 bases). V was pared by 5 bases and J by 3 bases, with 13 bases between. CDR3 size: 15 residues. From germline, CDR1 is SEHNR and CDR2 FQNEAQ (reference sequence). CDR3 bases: TGTGCCAGCAGCCTCACGGCGGGGGCTAATGAAAAACTGTTTTTT. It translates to CASSLTAGANEKLFF.

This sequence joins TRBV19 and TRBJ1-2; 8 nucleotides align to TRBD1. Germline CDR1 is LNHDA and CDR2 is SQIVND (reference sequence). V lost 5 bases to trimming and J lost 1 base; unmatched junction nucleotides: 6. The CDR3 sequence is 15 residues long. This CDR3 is CASSPGDRINYGYTF. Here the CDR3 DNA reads TGTGCCAGTAGTCCCGGGGACAGGATTAACTATGGCTACACCTTC.